The source of this T cell receptor (beta chain) is a study of OX40 agonist ivuxolimab in advanced cancers. The CDR3 is 17 amino acids. V was pared by 6 bases and J by 0 bases, with 15 bases between. CDR1 and CDR2 (germline): MNHEY, SMNVEV (reference sequence). Produced via immunoSEQ multiplex PCR; TCRdb's table is partial and in-frame only. This sample has 70,000 or so clones; about nine tenths occur once, and the top ten carry roughly 2.7%. Source: CD4+ or CD8+ T cells sorted from blood, taken in a trial of the OX40 agonist ivuxolimab. The J gene is TRBJ1-6, the V gene TRBV27; D unresolved. This clonotype was sampled from an adult with an advanced solid tumor such as melanoma, head and neck, liver or kidney cancer. CDR3 sequence (DNA): TGTGCCAGCAGGCCCCTTGACCGAACCTCCTATAATTCACCCCTCCACTTT. Translated: CASRPLDRTSYNSPLHF.